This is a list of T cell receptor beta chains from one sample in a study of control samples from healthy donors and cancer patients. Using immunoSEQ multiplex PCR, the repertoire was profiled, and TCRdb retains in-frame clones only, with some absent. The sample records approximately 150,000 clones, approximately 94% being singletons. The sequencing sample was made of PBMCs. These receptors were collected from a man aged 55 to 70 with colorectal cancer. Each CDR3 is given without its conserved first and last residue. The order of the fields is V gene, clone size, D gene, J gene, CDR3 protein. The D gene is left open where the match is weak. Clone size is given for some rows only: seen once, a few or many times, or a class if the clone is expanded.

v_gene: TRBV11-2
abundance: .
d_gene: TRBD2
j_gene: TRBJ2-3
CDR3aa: ASSGTSGVTDTQY

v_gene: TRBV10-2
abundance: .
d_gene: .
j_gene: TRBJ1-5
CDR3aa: ASRITGNQPQH

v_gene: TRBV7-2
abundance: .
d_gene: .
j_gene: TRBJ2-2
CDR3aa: ASSQRQPNTGELF

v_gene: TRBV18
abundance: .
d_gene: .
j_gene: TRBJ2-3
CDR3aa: ASSRENTQY

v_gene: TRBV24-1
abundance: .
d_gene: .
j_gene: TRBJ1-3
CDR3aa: ATSDTGPPGNTIY

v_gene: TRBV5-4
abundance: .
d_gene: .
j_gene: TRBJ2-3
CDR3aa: ASSKGDQDTQY

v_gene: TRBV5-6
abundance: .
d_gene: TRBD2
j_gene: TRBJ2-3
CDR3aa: ASSPGLAGADTQY

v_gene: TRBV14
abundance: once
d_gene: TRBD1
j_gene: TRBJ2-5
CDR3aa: ASSPRQGTQETQY

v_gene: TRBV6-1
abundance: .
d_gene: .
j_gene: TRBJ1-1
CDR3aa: ASSEVRGTEAF

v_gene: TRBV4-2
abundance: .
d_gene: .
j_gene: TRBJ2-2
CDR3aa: ASSPLETGELF

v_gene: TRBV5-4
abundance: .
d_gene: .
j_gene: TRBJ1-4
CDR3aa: ASSLVGPPNEKLF

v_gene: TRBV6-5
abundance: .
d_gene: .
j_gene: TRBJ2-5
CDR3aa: ASSYGGEHQETQY

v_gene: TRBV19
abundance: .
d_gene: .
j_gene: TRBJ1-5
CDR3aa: ASSPSPDYSNQPQH

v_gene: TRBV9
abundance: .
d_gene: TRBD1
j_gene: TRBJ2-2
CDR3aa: ASSVGQGAKTGELF

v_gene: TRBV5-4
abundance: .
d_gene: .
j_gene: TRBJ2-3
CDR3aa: ASSLNLGGTDTQY

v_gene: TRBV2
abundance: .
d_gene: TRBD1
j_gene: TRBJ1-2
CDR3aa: ASTDPGQGNYGYT

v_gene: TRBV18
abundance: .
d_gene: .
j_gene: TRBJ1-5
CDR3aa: ASSPQEENQPQH